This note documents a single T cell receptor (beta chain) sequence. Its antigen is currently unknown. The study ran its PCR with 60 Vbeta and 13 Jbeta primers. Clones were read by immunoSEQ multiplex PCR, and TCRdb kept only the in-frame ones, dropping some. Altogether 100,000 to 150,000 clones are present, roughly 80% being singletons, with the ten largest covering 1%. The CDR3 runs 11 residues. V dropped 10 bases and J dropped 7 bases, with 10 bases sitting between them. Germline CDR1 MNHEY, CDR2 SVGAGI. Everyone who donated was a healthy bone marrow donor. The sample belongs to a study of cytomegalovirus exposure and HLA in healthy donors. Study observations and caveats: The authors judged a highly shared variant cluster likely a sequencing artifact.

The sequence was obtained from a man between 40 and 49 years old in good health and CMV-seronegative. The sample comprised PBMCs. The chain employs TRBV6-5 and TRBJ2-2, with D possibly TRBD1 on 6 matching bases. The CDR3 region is CATTGLGELFF. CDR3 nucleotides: TGTGCCACCACAGGGCTCGGGGAGCTGTTTTTT.